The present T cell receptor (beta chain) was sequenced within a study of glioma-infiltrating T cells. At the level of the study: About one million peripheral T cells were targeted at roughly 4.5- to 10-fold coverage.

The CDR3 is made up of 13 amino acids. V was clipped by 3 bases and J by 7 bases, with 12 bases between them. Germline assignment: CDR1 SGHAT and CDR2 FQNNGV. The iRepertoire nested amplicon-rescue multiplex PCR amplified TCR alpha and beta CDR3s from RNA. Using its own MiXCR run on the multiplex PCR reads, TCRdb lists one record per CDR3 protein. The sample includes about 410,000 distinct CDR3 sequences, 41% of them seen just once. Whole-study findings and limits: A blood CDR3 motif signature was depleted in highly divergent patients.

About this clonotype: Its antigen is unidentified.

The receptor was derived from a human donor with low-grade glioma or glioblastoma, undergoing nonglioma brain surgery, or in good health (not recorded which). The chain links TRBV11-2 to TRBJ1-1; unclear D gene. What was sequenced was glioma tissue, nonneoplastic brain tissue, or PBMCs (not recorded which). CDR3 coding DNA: TGTGCCAGCAGCTTTCCCCGTAGGCTTGAAGCTTTCTTT. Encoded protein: CASSFPRRLEAFF. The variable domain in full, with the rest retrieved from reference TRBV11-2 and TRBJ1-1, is EAGVAQSPRYKIIEKRQSVAFWCNPISGHATLYWYQQILGQGPKLLIQFQNNGVVDDSQLPKDRFSAERLKGVDSTLKIQPAKLEDSAVYLCASSFPRRLEAFFGQGTRLTVV.